This T cell receptor (beta chain) was recovered during a study of T cell responses to AZD1222 COVID-19 vaccine. Method: immunoSEQ multiplex PCR; TCRdb's copy keeps in-frame clones and lacks some. The table records 70,000 to 90,000 clones, approximately 78% of them present only once. This CDR3 has 15 residues. Germline loops: CDR1 SGHNT, CDR2 YYREEE (reference sequence). Trimming took off 3 bases at V and 2 bases at J, with 14 bases between the two ends. The TCR was taken from an adult in good health. Sequenced material: peripheral blood, taken on day 0 of AZD1222 vaccination. The chain carries TRBV5-4 and TRBJ1-1; D is unclear. As DNA, the CDR3 is TGTGCCAGCAGCTCACCCTCGACGGGCAACACTGAAGCTTTCTTT. As protein: CASSSPSTGNTEAFF.